This T cell receptor (beta chain) stems from a study of CD8 T cells in ankylosing spondylitis. Study outcomes and limitations: The disease-linked clones had a CD8+ phenotype and low blood frequencies. Blood of patients with ankylosing spondylitis appeared to be characterized by a TCR beta motif of several highly homologous variants.

With 3 bases removed from V and 2 bases from J, the gap between germline ends came to 21 bases. The CDR3 is 17 residues long. Looked up from germline, CDR1 is SQVTM and CDR2 is ANQGSEA. Concerning this clonotype: What it binds is not known.

Each CDR3 protein gets one entry after TCRdb re-called the 5' RACE reads with MiXCR. The data contain about 330,000 distinct CDR3 sequences, approximately 8.2% of them singletons. The specimen was blood, either unsorted or a sorted T cell fraction (not recorded which). V usage is TRBV29-1 and J usage is TRBJ2-3; D tentatively reads TRBD1 or TRBD2 (5 bases each). The TCR sequence derives from a male donor with ankylosing spondylitis. CDR3 sequence (DNA): TGCAGCGTTGATGGGCTGCAGGACGGGACCCACACAGATACGCAGTATTTT. This codes for CSVDGLQDGTHTDTQYF.